The rows below give T cell receptor beta chains drawn from one sample of a study of T-cell memory formation after mild COVID-19. One entry per CDR3 protein results from TCRdb running MiXCR on the 5' RACE reads. The sample shows 150,000 to 200,000 distinct CDR3 sequences, more than 12% of them seen only once. The sequenced sample was PBMCs or a T cell subset sorted from them (not recorded which). The source of these receptors is an adult woman who had mild COVID-19 (a few samples of this study predate the infection). Cell type and time point are not known. CDR3s include the opening cysteine and the closing phenylalanine or tryptophan. A D gene is named only where the DNA matches it firmly. The size entry is marked missing in some rows and otherwise reads once, few, many or a size class.

clone size: -
D gene: -
V gene: TRBV7-3
J gene: TRBJ2-1
CDR3 protein: CASSLGITYNEQFF
CDR3 DNA: TGTGCCAGCAGCCTCGGGATTACCTACAATGAGCAGTTCTTC

clone size: many
D gene: -
V gene: TRBV24-1
J gene: TRBJ2-3
CDR3 protein: CATSDSRTRPVADTQYF
CDR3 DNA: TGTGCCACCAGTGATTCCCGGACCAGGCCAGTGGCAGATACGCAGTATTTT

clone size: -
D gene: TRBD1
V gene: TRBV18
J gene: TRBJ1-1
CDR3 protein: CASSGGQVFEALF
CDR3 DNA: TGTGCCAGCTCAGGAGGACAGGTTTTTGAAGCTTTATTT

clone size: few
D gene: TRBD2
V gene: TRBV14
J gene: TRBJ2-3
CDR3 protein: CASSPRTSPDTQYF
CDR3 DNA: TGTGCCAGCAGCCCCCGGACTAGCCCAGATACGCAGTATTTT

clone size: -
D gene: -
V gene: TRBV7-3
J gene: TRBJ1-1
CDR3 protein: CASSLSGTANTEAFF
CDR3 DNA: TGTGCCAGCAGCTTGTCCGGGACGGCGAACACTGAAGCTTTCTTT

clone size: -
D gene: -
V gene: TRBV6-6
J gene: TRBJ2-7
CDR3 protein: CASSYSRAYEQYF
CDR3 DNA: TGTGCCAGCAGTTACTCTCGGGCCTACGAGCAGTACTTC

clone size: few
D gene: -
V gene: TRBV12-3/TRBV12-4
J gene: TRBJ2-2
CDR3 protein: CASSAHGRSNTGELFF
CDR3 DNA: TGTGCCAGCAGTGCCCACGGGCGGTCGAACACCGGGGAGCTGTTTTTT

clone size: few
D gene: TRBD2
V gene: TRBV12-3/TRBV12-4
J gene: TRBJ2-1
CDR3 protein: CASSLSVTSGSGNEQFF
CDR3 DNA: TGTGCCAGCAGTTTATCAGTGACTAGCGGGAGCGGGAATGAGCAGTTCTTC

clone size: few
D gene: -
V gene: TRBV2
J gene: TRBJ1-2
CDR3 protein: CASSEQRHYGYTF
CDR3 DNA: TGTGCCAGCAGTGAACAACGGCACTATGGCTACACCTTC

clone size: few
D gene: -
V gene: TRBV5-1
J gene: TRBJ2-2
CDR3 protein: CASSFPAYRDTGELFF
CDR3 DNA: TGCGCCAGCAGCTTCCCAGCCTACAGGGACACCGGGGAGCTGTTTTTT

clone size: few
D gene: TRBD1
V gene: TRBV27
J gene: TRBJ2-1
CDR3 protein: CASTSKGQGASYEQFF
CDR3 DNA: TGTGCCAGCACCTCGAAGGGACAGGGGGCATCATATGAGCAGTTCTTC

clone size: -
D gene: -
V gene: TRBV30
J gene: TRBJ1-2
CDR3 protein: CAWKGSGHTF
CDR3 DNA: TGTGCCTGGAAAGGTTCCGGGCACACCTTC

clone size: -
D gene: -
V gene: TRBV5-1
J gene: TRBJ2-7
CDR3 protein: CASSLMSGALAYEQYF
CDR3 DNA: TGCGCCAGCAGCTTGATGAGCGGCGCCCTGGCCTACGAGCAGTACTTC

clone size: -
D gene: TRBD1
V gene: TRBV12-3/TRBV12-4
J gene: TRBJ1-5
CDR3 protein: CASSFSRGSNQPQHF
CDR3 DNA: TGTGCCAGCAGTTTTTCCAGGGGGAGCAATCAGCCCCAGCATTTT

clone size: -
D gene: TRBD2
V gene: TRBV5-5
J gene: TRBJ2-3
CDR3 protein: CASSLLAGWPIDTQYF
CDR3 DNA: TGTGCCAGCAGCCTCCTAGCGGGGTGGCCCATTGATACGCAGTATTTT

clone size: -
D gene: -
V gene: TRBV29-1
J gene: TRBJ1-3
CDR3 protein: CSVEVRTAGNTIYF
CDR3 DNA: TGCAGCGTTGAGGTTCGGACAGCTGGAAACACCATATATTTT

clone size: few
D gene: -
V gene: TRBV11-2
J gene: TRBJ2-1
CDR3 protein: CASSLTPRHTYNEQFF
CDR3 DNA: TGTGCCAGCAGCTTAACACCCAGACACACCTACAATGAGCAGTTCTTC

clone size: few
D gene: -
V gene: TRBV24-1
J gene: TRBJ2-5
CDR3 protein: CATSATDGVETQYF
CDR3 DNA: TGTGCCACCAGTGCCACCGACGGAGTGGAGACCCAGTACTTC

clone size: few
D gene: -
V gene: TRBV5-1
J gene: TRBJ2-1
CDR3 protein: CASSPEVQGLAFGQFF
CDR3 DNA: TGCGCCAGCAGCCCGGAGGTCCAGGGGCTCGCTTTTGGGCAGTTCTTC

clone size: many
D gene: -
V gene: TRBV6-5
J gene: TRBJ1-1
CDR3 protein: CASSTGGATEAFF
CDR3 DNA: TGTGCCAGCAGTACTGGGGGTGCTACTGAAGCTTTCTTT

clone size: few
D gene: -
V gene: TRBV7-3
J gene: TRBJ2-2
CDR3 protein: CASSLGRGTGELFF
CDR3 DNA: TGTGCCAGCAGCCTTGGGAGGGGGACCGGGGAGCTGTTTTTT

clone size: -
D gene: -
V gene: TRBV12-3/TRBV12-4
J gene: TRBJ2-1
CDR3 protein: CASSFDSQFF
CDR3 DNA: TGTGCCAGCAGTTTCGACTCGCAGTTCTTC

clone size: -
D gene: TRBD2
V gene: TRBV4-1
J gene: TRBJ2-7
CDR3 protein: CASSQEPSGAAYEQYF
CDR3 DNA: TGCGCCAGCAGCCAAGAGCCTAGCGGGGCAGCCTACGAGCAGTACTTC

clone size: -
D gene: -
V gene: TRBV6-2/TRBV6-3
J gene: TRBJ2-1
CDR3 protein: CASSHLIGYEQFF
CDR3 DNA: TGTGCCAGCAGTCACCTGATAGGGTATGAGCAGTTCTTC

clone size: few
D gene: TRBD2
V gene: TRBV6-2/TRBV6-3
J gene: TRBJ2-7
CDR3 protein: CASSYSTSGWYEQYF
CDR3 DNA: TGTGCCAGCAGTTATTCCACTAGCGGGTGGTACGAGCAGTACTTC

clone size: -
D gene: TRBD2
V gene: TRBV7-9
J gene: TRBJ2-7
CDR3 protein: CASGNPGLAGESLEQYF
CDR3 DNA: TGTGCCAGCGGGAACCCGGGACTAGCGGGGGAGTCCCTAGAGCAGTACTTC

clone size: few
D gene: TRBD1
V gene: TRBV3-1
J gene: TRBJ1-1
CDR3 protein: CASSHSGTDNTEAFF
CDR3 DNA: TGTGCCAGCAGCCATTCCGGGACAGATAACACTGAAGCTTTCTTT

clone size: -
D gene: TRBD2
V gene: TRBV5-4
J gene: TRBJ2-7
CDR3 protein: CASSSITSGRNEQYF
CDR3 DNA: TGTGCCAGCAGCTCTATCACTAGCGGGAGGAACGAGCAGTACTTC

clone size: many
D gene: -
V gene: TRBV5-1
J gene: TRBJ1-1
CDR3 protein: CASSLEGSRSTEAFF
CDR3 DNA: TGCGCCAGCAGCTTGGAGGGAAGTCGATCCACTGAAGCTTTCTTT

clone size: few
D gene: -
V gene: TRBV7-6
J gene: TRBJ2-3
CDR3 protein: CASSLVGLGRTVTDTQYF
CDR3 DNA: TGTGCCAGCAGCTTAGTCGGTCTGGGTCGGACTGTCACAGATACGCAGTATTTT

clone size: few
D gene: TRBD1
V gene: TRBV6-2/TRBV6-3
J gene: TRBJ2-2
CDR3 protein: CASSRTGRTGELFF
CDR3 DNA: TGTGCCAGCAGCCGGACAGGGCGAACCGGGGAGCTGTTTTTT

clone size: -
D gene: -
V gene: TRBV5-5
J gene: TRBJ1-2
CDR3 protein: CASSLGGGADYGYTF
CDR3 DNA: TGTGCCAGCAGCTTGGGCGGGGGCGCAGACTATGGCTACACCTTC

clone size: few
D gene: -
V gene: TRBV7-6
J gene: TRBJ1-1
CDR3 protein: CASSSGRTTEAFF
CDR3 DNA: TGTGCCAGCAGCTCGGGAAGAACCACTGAAGCTTTCTTT

clone size: once
D gene: -
V gene: TRBV18
J gene: TRBJ2-1
CDR3 protein: CASSPDRSSYNEQFF
CDR3 DNA: TGTGCCAGCTCACCGGACAGAAGCTCCTACAATGAGCAGTTCTTC